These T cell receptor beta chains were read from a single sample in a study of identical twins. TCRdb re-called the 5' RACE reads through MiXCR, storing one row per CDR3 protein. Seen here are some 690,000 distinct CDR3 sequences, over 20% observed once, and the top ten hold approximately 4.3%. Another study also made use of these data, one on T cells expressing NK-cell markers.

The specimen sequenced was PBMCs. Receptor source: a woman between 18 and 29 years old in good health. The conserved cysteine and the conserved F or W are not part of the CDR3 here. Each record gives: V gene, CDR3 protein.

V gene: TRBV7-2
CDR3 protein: ASRGTRGPSTDTQY

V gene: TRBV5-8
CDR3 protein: ASNSLADTQY

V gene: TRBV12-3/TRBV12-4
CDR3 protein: ASITGFSGNTIY

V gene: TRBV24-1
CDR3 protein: ATSMGNEQF

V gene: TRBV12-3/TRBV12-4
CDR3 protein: ASSHGQANTEAF

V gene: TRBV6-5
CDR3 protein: ASSYVGQGYYEQY

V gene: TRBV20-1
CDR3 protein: SARDLRTSVEQF

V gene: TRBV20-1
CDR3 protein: SARLAGVGYNEQF

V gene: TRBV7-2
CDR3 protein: ASSPGTRGDTQY

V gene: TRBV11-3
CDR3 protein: ASSKTGPNTGELF

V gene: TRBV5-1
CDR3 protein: ASSPGTGSQPQH

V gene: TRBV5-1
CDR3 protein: ASSLGDLTDTQY

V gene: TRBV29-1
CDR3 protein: SFGPDAYNEQF

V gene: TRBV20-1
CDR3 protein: SARDPTRGLLQF

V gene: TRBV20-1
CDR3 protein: SARGLAGGGEQF

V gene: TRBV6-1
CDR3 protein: APQGQKYTEAF

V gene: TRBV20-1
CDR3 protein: SANVLAGSYEQY

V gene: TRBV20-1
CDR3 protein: SALGDRDFGDEQF

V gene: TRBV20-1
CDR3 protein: SARPPLRGPYEQY

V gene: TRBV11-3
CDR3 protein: ASSLVAGSGRHEQY

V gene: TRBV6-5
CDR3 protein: ASSYSLEGGRNEQF

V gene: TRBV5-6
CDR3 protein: ASSTGGGFMIEQF

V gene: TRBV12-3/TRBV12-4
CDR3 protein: ASSRAYEQY

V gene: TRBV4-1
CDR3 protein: ASSRSLQGRTYNEQF

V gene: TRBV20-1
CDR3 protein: SGLTRSKETQY

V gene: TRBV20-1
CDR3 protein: SARGRVSNSGANVLT

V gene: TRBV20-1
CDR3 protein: SAITKGSVSYEQY

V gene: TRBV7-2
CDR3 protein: ASSQPPGQGTAF

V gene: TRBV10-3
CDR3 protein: AISASGEVTEAF

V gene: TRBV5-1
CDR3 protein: ASSLVQNTDTQY

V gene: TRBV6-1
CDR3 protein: ASSASRGLTEAF

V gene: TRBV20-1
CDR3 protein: SARPIGASYEQY

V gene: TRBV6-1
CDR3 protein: ASSRGSHADTQY

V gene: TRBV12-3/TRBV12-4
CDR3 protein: ASSSWTGYTEAF

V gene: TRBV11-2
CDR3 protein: ASSHSGAGQPQH

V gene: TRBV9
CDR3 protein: ASSVGPLGSYEQY

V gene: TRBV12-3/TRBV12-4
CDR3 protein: ASRTGLISLH

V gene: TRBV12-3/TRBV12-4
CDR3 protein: ASSVGDIQY

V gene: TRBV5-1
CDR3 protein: ASSAGTANTEAF

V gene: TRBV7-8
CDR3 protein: ASSYRRVRGRTHEQY

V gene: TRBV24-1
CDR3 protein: ATSDAGTSGRNEQF

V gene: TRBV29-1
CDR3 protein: SVLTYSGANVLT

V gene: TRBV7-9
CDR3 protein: ASSFPAAGYGYT

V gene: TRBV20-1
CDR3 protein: SASKGTAEGYT

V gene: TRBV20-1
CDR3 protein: SASSGVGETQY

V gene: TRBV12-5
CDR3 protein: ASARTLNTDTQY

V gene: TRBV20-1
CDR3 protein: SARPPRTGGVGELF

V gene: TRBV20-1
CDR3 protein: SARVWDDNSPLH

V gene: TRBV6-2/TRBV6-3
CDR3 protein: ASSLRRATQY

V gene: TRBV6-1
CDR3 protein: ASSPGPASGANVLT

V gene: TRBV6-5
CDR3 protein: ASSYGRSETQY